The clone carrying this TCR beta chain was detected only a few times. Its target is not known. This sample is part of a study of CD8 T cells in ankylosing spondylitis. Study-wide results and limits: It appeared that ankylosing spondylitis blood was characterized by a TCR beta motif of fewer than ten highly homologous variants.

This CDR3 region has 15 residues. Trimming removed 7 bases at V and 2 bases at J, with 17 bases between. The germline CDR1 and CDR2 sequences are MDHEN and SYDVKM. TCRdb reanalysed the 5' RACE reads using MiXCR and keeps one entry per CDR3 protein. The sample comprises over 400,000 distinct CDR3 sequences, 20% to 30% of which are singletons, and roughly 0.9% rests with the top ten. This clonotype was sampled from a male donor with ankylosing spondylitis. This chain connects TRBV28 to TRBJ1-1; D is undetermined. Sequenced input: blood, either unsorted or a sorted T cell fraction (not recorded which). The DNA for the CDR3 is TGTGCCAGCACCCCCGGCCACTCGGCAAACACTGAAGCTTTCTTT. It specifies CASTPGHSANTEAFF.